This T cell receptor beta chain stems from a study of response to subunit inactivated influenza vaccine (dated by TCRdb to the late 2010s). Describing the broader study: To follow how T cells responded to a trivalent subunit inactivated influenza vaccine, the researchers relied on deep quantitative profiling of the T cell receptor repertoire.

The method was RT-PCR. TCRdb names Illumina HiSeq 2500 as the instrument used. TCRdb itself trimmed the public reads at Q25 with fastp, ran MiXCR and retained productive beta chains. Each entry is one CDR3 protein sequence, shown with its most common DNA and genes. For this sample the table gives about 580,000 distinct CDR3 sequences, of which about 15% were detected only once. Approximately 10% of the sample comes from the top ten. The V and J ends are trimmed by 0 bases and 0 bases, leaving 8 bases between them. Taken from cysteine to phenylalanine, the CDR3 has 16 residues. The sequence is cut down to CDR3 DNA, 48 bases in frame from base 1. The germline V gene (reference sequence) sets CDR1 to SGHAT and CDR2 to FQDESV. General study outcomes and caveats: It was suggested by the authors that each seasonal influenza vaccination may recruit only a limited number of new T cells.

Remarks on this clonotype: Its target antigen remains unknown. It has no much larger one-base neighbor in the sample; base qualities were not kept.

The clonotype originates from a man aged 50 to 59 who received an inactivated influenza vaccine. Donor details come from another sample of the same person, matched by shared clones. The sequence links TRBV11-1 to TRBJ2-2; confidence is insufficient to name the D gene. Source: PBMCs from blood, taken about 13 days after vaccination. The DNA sequence follows: TGTGCCAGCAGCTTAGCGGTCGCTGCGAACACCGGGGAGCTGTTTTTT. Its translation reads: CASSLAVAANTGELFF. The CDR3, completed at both ends by the reference TRBV11-1 and TRBJ2-2 genes, gives the full variable domain EAEVAQSPRYKITEKSQAVAFWCDPISGHATLYWYRQILGQGPELLVQFQDESVVDDSQLPKDRFSAERLKGVDSTLKIQPAELGDSAMYLCASSLAVAANTGELFFGEGSRLTVL.